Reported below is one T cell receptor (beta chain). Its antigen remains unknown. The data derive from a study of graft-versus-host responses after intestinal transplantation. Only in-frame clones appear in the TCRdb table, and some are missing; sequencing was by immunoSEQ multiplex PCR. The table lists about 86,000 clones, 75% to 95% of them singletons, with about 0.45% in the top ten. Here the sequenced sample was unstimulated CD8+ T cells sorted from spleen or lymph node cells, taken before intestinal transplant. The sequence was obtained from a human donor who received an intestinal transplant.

The DNA for the CDR3 is TGTGCCAGCAGCAATCGACAGGGGGTTAGCACCCAGTACTTC. This codes for CASSNRQGVSTQYF. The chain is built from TRBV13 and TRBJ2-5; 9 positions agree with TRBD1. The trim removed 5 bases at V and 8 bases at J, leaving 9 bases unmatched. The CDR3 extends over 14 amino acids. Germline CDR1 reads PRHDT; CDR2 reads FYEKMQ (reference sequence).